This is a list of T cell receptor beta chains from one sample in a study of T-cell reconstitution after alpha-beta-depleted transplantation in children. TCRdb used MiXCR to reprocess the PCR reads, holding one entry per CDR3 protein. In the table there are around 450,000 distinct CDR3 sequences, 15% to 20% of which are singletons. Material: PBMCs, mostly from graft donor cells, obtained 360 days after TCRalphabeta/CD19-depleted stem cell transplant. Every receptor here comes from a boy in the first two years of life who had a stem cell transplant for Wiskott-Aldrich syndrome, so the T cells may come from the graft donor. Each CDR3 is given with its conserved first and last residue. A D gene is named only where the DNA matches it firmly. Only some rows state a clone size, as once, few, many or a class for expanded clones.

D: NA; V: TRBV5-1; J: TRBJ1-1; size: NA; CDR3: CASSLGTAPTEAFF; DNA: TGCGCCAGCAGCTTGGGGACAGCCCCCACTGAAGCTTTCTTT
D: NA; V: TRBV29-1; J: TRBJ2-2; size: once; CDR3: CSVAGTLGELFF; DNA: TGCAGCGTTGCGGGGACACTCGGGGAGCTGTTTTTT
D: TRBD1; V: TRBV5-1; J: TRBJ1-1; size: NA; CDR3: CASSLPTGLNTEAFF; DNA: TGCGCCAGCAGCTTACCGACAGGGTTGAACACTGAAGCTTTCTTT
D: TRBD2; V: TRBV6-5; J: TRBJ2-2; size: few; CDR3: CASSYRRGGPGELFF; DNA: TGTGCCAGCAGTTACCGCCGGGGGGGCCCCGGGGAGCTGTTTTTT
D: NA; V: TRBV6-4; J: TRBJ2-1; size: many; CDR3: CASRGGNEQFF; DNA: TGTGCCAGCAGGGGTGGGAATGAGCAGTTCTTC
D: NA; V: TRBV7-2; J: TRBJ1-1; size: NA; CDR3: CASSRSGVGGTEAFF; DNA: TGTGCCAGCAGCCGATCAGGGGTTGGGGGCACTGAAGCTTTCTTT
D: NA; V: TRBV28; J: TRBJ2-5; size: NA; CDR3: CASRISLFSSETQYF; DNA: TGTGCCAGCAGAATTAGCCTATTCAGTTCGGAGACCCAGTACTTC
D: NA; V: TRBV27; J: TRBJ2-7; size: few; CDR3: CASFPKPNSYEQYF; DNA: TGTGCCAGCTTCCCAAAACCGAACTCCTACGAGCAGTACTTC
D: NA; V: TRBV5-1; J: TRBJ2-3; size: few; CDR3: CASSLWGGARTDTQYF; DNA: TGCGCCAGCAGCTTGTGGGGTGGGGCCCGCACAGATACGCAGTATTTT
D: TRBD2; V: TRBV18; J: TRBJ2-7; size: few; CDR3: CASSPGGKPSYEQYF; DNA: TGTGCCAGCTCACCGGGAGGGAAGCCCTCCTACGAGCAGTACTTC
D: NA; V: TRBV4-1; J: TRBJ2-3; size: NA; CDR3: CASSQPGGITDTQYF; DNA: TGCGCCAGCAGCCAACCGGGGGGCATCACAGATACGCAGTATTTT
D: NA; V: TRBV5-1; J: TRBJ2-7; size: NA; CDR3: CASRGVYEQYF; DNA: TGCGCCAGCAGGGGTGTCTACGAGCAGTACTTC
D: NA; V: TRBV6-5; J: TRBJ2-3; size: few; CDR3: CASKALDGVFTDTQYF; DNA: TGTGCCAGCAAAGCCCTAGACGGAGTCTTCACAGATACGCAGTATTTT
D: NA; V: TRBV20-1; J: TRBJ1-1; size: few; CDR3: CSARDFFQEGHGNTEAFF; DNA: TGCAGTGCTAGAGATTTCTTCCAAGAGGGACACGGGAACACTGAAGCTTTCTTT
D: TRBD1; V: TRBV7-6; J: TRBJ1-6; size: few; CDR3: CASSLWTGGDSPLHF; DNA: TGTGCCAGCAGCTTATGGACAGGGGGTGATTCACCCCTCCACTTT
D: TRBD2; V: TRBV6-1; J: TRBJ2-3; size: few; CDR3: CASIPRGRDTDTQYF; DNA: TGTGCTTCGATACCTCGGGGGAGGGACACAGATACGCAGTATTTT
D: NA; V: TRBV20-1; J: TRBJ2-5; size: few; CDR3: CSARDPTGTGETQYF; DNA: TGCAGTGCTAGAGACCCAACAGGGACGGGAGAGACCCAGTACTTC
D: NA; V: TRBV5-6; J: TRBJ2-7; size: few; CDR3: CASSLGAQGLRYEQYF; DNA: TGTGCCAGCAGCTTGGGGGCGCAGGGCCTCCGTTACGAGCAGTACTTC
D: NA; V: TRBV24-1; J: TRBJ2-7; size: many; CDR3: CATSEGTDSSYEQYF; DNA: TGTGCCACCAGTGAGGGGACGGATAGCTCCTACGAGCAGTACTTC
D: TRBD1; V: TRBV6-5; J: TRBJ2-3; size: NA; CDR3: CASTFGTGTTDTQYF; DNA: TGTGCCAGCACTTTTGGGACAGGGACCACAGATACGCAGTATTTT
D: NA; V: TRBV2; J: TRBJ2-3; size: NA; CDR3: CASSSPGSGRQNTDTQYF; DNA: TGTGCCAGCAGCTCCCCGGGATCCGGACGGCAGAACACAGATACGCAGTATTTT
D: NA; V: TRBV6-1; J: TRBJ2-2; size: few; CDR3: CASSLRDRFTGELFF; DNA: TGTGCCAGCAGTCTCCGGGACCGATTCACCGGGGAGCTGTTTTTT
D: TRBD1; V: TRBV5-1; J: TRBJ2-1; size: few; CDR3: CASSSIGTGREQFF; DNA: TGCGCCAGCAGCTCCATCGGGACAGGGCGTGAGCAGTTCTTC
D: NA; V: TRBV6-1; J: TRBJ1-1; size: NA; CDR3: CASSEQWSTEAFF; DNA: TGTGCCAGCAGCGAACAGTGGAGCACTGAAGCTTTCTTT
D: TRBD2; V: TRBV20-1; J: TRBJ2-2; size: NA; CDR3: CSATRTRGNTGELFF; DNA: TGCAGTGCTACTCGGACTAGAGGGAACACCGGGGAGCTGTTTTTT
D: NA; V: TRBV7-9; J: TRBJ1-1; size: NA; CDR3: CASSLGLGTEAFF; DNA: TGTGCCAGCAGCTTAGGTCTGGGAACTGAAGCTTTCTTT
D: NA; V: TRBV12-3/TRBV12-4; J: TRBJ2-1; size: few; CDR3: CASSLYPSGIGRNEQFF; DNA: TGTGCCAGCAGTCTTTACCCCTCAGGGATTGGTCGCAATGAGCAGTTCTTC
D: TRBD2; V: TRBV29-1; J: TRBJ2-2; size: NA; CDR3: CSVRFSGPGELFF; DNA: TGCAGCGTTCGTTTTAGCGGGCCCGGGGAGCTGTTTTTT
D: NA; V: TRBV18; J: TRBJ1-2; size: NA; CDR3: CASSPDGFYGYTF; DNA: TGTGCCAGCTCACCCGACGGATTCTATGGCTACACCTTC
D: NA; V: TRBV7-2; J: TRBJ1-1; size: few; CDR3: CASSFLDRDAEAFF; DNA: TGTGCCAGCAGCTTTCTGGATCGAGACGCTGAAGCTTTCTTT
D: TRBD1; V: TRBV6-1; J: TRBJ2-5; size: once; CDR3: CASSEAFRGQETQYF; DNA: TGTGCCAGCAGTGAAGCTTTCAGGGGGCAAGAGACCCAGTACTTC
D: TRBD2; V: TRBV4-1; J: TRBJ2-7; size: NA; CDR3: CASSHGLAESGEQYF; DNA: TGCGCCAGCAGCCACGGACTAGCGGAGTCTGGCGAGCAGTACTTC
D: NA; V: TRBV20-1; J: TRBJ2-7; size: NA; CDR3: CSAMVAGDSYEQYF; DNA: TGCAGTGCTATGGTGGCAGGGGATTCCTACGAGCAGTACTTC
D: NA; V: TRBV5-1; J: TRBJ2-6; size: NA; CDR3: CASSLAFGSGANVLTF; DNA: TGCGCCAGCAGCTTGGCCTTCGGCTCTGGGGCCAACGTCCTGACTTTC
D: TRBD2; V: TRBV20-1; J: TRBJ2-5; size: many; CDR3: CSAREIAGGALETQYF; DNA: TGCAGTGCTAGAGAGATAGCGGGAGGGGCCCTCGAGACCCAGTACTTC
D: NA; V: TRBV7-2; J: TRBJ2-2; size: NA; CDR3: CASSSLTPLDTGELFF; DNA: TGTGCCAGCAGCTCTCTTACCCCTCTAGATACCGGGGAGCTGTTTTTT
D: TRBD1; V: TRBV5-1; J: TRBJ2-2; size: few; CDR3: CASSLVGQPNTGELFF; DNA: TGCGCCAGCAGCTTGGTGGGACAGCCGAACACCGGGGAGCTGTTTTTT
D: NA; V: TRBV6-5; J: TRBJ2-5; size: few; CDR3: CASSYSGAAEETQYF; DNA: TGTGCCAGCAGTTACTCTGGTGCGGCGGAAGAGACCCAGTACTTC
D: TRBD1; V: TRBV29-1; J: TRBJ2-3; size: few; CDR3: CSVVRGRRRDTQYF; DNA: TGCAGCGTTGTGAGGGGGCGCAGGAGGGATACGCAGTATTTT
D: TRBD2; V: TRBV20-1; J: TRBJ2-5; size: NA; CDR3: CSASLLAGETQYF; DNA: TGCAGTGCTAGCCTACTAGCGGGAGAGACCCAGTACTTC
D: NA; V: TRBV20-1; J: TRBJ2-1; size: NA; CDR3: CSARDRVGGNEQFF; DNA: TGCAGTGCTAGAGATCGCGTTGGGGGTAATGAGCAGTTCTTC
D: TRBD2; V: TRBV3-1; J: TRBJ2-2; size: few; CDR3: CASSQEGGTRWTGELFF; DNA: TGTGCCAGCAGCCAAGAGGGCGGGACTAGGTGGACCGGGGAGCTGTTTTTT
D: NA; V: TRBV29-1; J: TRBJ2-5; size: NA; CDR3: CSALLWGGLKRRTAQYF; DNA: TGCAGCGCCTTGCTTTGGGGCGGACTAAAGAGACGAACGGCCCAGTACTTC
D: NA; V: TRBV18; J: TRBJ2-7; size: NA; CDR3: CASSTFGVVQYEQYF; DNA: TGTGCCAGCTCAACCTTCGGTGTAGTCCAGTACGAGCAGTACTTC
D: NA; V: TRBV5-1; J: TRBJ2-1; size: once; CDR3: CASSLAVGGIYNEQFF; DNA: TGCGCCAGCAGCTTGGCCGTCGGCGGGATATACAATGAGCAGTTCTTC
D: NA; V: TRBV5-6; J: TRBJ2-7; size: NA; CDR3: CASSFRGSRNEQYF; DNA: TGTGCCAGCAGCTTTAGGGGGAGTCGGAACGAGCAGTACTTC
D: NA; V: TRBV5-1; J: TRBJ2-4; size: few; CDR3: CASSPDFGLAKNIQYF; DNA: TGCGCCAGCAGCCCGGACTTCGGCCTAGCCAAAAACATTCAGTACTTC
D: NA; V: TRBV6-2/TRBV6-3; J: TRBJ2-5; size: many; CDR3: CASSRPGRRGLETQYF; DNA: TGTGCCAGCAGTAGACCGGGACGTCGTGGATTGGAGACCCAGTACTTC
D: TRBD1; V: TRBV27; J: TRBJ1-6; size: few; CDR3: CASNAGGGQGPNSPLHF; DNA: TGTGCCAGCAATGCGGGGGGCGGACAGGGCCCCAATTCACCCCTCCACTTT
D: NA; V: TRBV5-1; J: TRBJ2-7; size: NA; CDR3: CASSLASGAYEQYF; DNA: TGCGCCAGCAGCTTGGCCTCAGGGGCCTACGAGCAGTACTTC
D: TRBD2; V: TRBV10-3; J: TRBJ2-1; size: few; CDR3: CAISESRGAPNEQFF; DNA: TGTGCCATCAGTGAGTCGCGGGGGGCTCCCAATGAGCAGTTCTTC
D: NA; V: TRBV9; J: TRBJ2-5; size: few; CDR3: CASSVGDWVQYF; DNA: TGTGCCAGCAGCGTAGGGGACTGGGTTCAGTACTTC
D: NA; V: TRBV27; J: TRBJ2-7; size: NA; CDR3: CASSDREGSYEQYF; DNA: TGTGCCAGCTCCGACCGAGAGGGCTCCTACGAGCAGTACTTC
D: TRBD1; V: TRBV4-2; J: TRBJ2-7; size: many; CDR3: CASSLDRGRYEQYF; DNA: TGTGCCAGCAGCCTCGACAGGGGAAGGTACGAGCAGTACTTC